This T cell receptor beta chain was sequenced in a study of patients and donors after allogeneic stem cell transplantation. Via MiXCR, TCRdb re-called the RT-PCR reads, giving one row per CDR3 protein. The sample gives approximately 410,000 distinct CDR3 sequences, more than 15% of which show up once; 7% to 7.5% is in the top ten. Sequenced sample: blood, either unsorted or a sorted T cell fraction (not recorded which). This clonotype was obtained from a human donor who was either an allogeneic HSCT recipient or a stem cell or donor lymphocyte infusion donor (not recorded which). It is not recorded whose cells these are; they may come from a transplant donor.

The CDR3 DNA follows: TGTGCCAGCAGTGAATTGGGGACAGGGGGAAACACCATATATTTT. Protein: CASSELGTGGNTIYF. The V and J genes are TRBV25-1 and TRBJ1-3; 9 bases fit TRBD1. The CDR3 loop spans 15 amino acids. Germline CDR1 is MGHDK and CDR2 is SYGVNS. Trimming at V came to 1 base and at J to 4 bases, leaving 2 bases not matched to a gene.